The present TCR beta chain was sequenced within a study of blood T cell repertoires in COVID-19. Overall study context: Sites across the United States, Italy and Spain contributed samples from acute and convalescent COVID-19.

The V gene's germline CDR1 is MGHRA and CDR2 YSYEKL. The CDR3 is made up of 13 amino acids. The germline V and J ends were trimmed by 3 bases and 4 bases, with 9 bases remaining between them. Per the authors' pipeline: Cell counts per sample came from amplifying reference gene primers. Assay: immunoSEQ multiplex PCR; the TCRdb copy retains only in-frame clones and omits some. V, J and clone size are those of that table, while D and trimming were read from the DNA. The table includes 150,000 to 200,000 clones, roughly nine tenths detected once. Material for sequencing was peripheral blood. The clonotype comes from a woman aged 70-85 years with acute or convalescent COVID-19. J is TRBJ1-2 and V is TRBV4-1; D possibly corresponds to TRBD1 (6 bases). CDR3 DNA sequence: TGCGCCAGCAGCCAGGGGGCGATCTATGGCTACACCTTC. Protein: CASSQGAIYGYTF.